Each of the 10 T cell receptor beta chains below was sequenced from the same sample in a study of CXCR3-negative and CXCR3-positive naive CD8 T cells. Broader study findings: In CXCR3-positive naive cells, the TRB CDR3s were more hydrophobic than in CXCR3-negative naive cells.

These receptors have no identified antigens. Via 5' RACE with UMI labels, TRB cDNA libraries were prepared. One entry per CDR3 protein, without DNA, is what TCRdb gives after re-calling the 5' RACE reads. The ten top clones account for more than 1.1%, within a sample of about 5,900 distinct CDR3 sequences. Sequences were obtained from naive CXCR3+ CD8+ T cells from blood. Subset denoted: CD45RO-CCR7+CD27+CD95- naive CD8+ T cells expressing CXCR3 (TNR3+). These receptors all come from a human donor in good health. Some clones in this sample may be carry-over from other donors' samples.

V usage is TRBV18 and J usage is TRBJ2-1; TCRdb picks TRBD2, but there is no DNA to check that call. The CDR3 runs to 13 residues. From germline, CDR1 is KGHSH and CDR2 LQKENI. The CDR3 sequence is CASSRTSGREQFF.

By frequency, this clonotype registers medium-sized. CDR3 in amino acids: CSASGGFYNEQFF. This rearrangement joins TRBV29-1 to TRBJ2-1; TCRdb designates TRBD2, a call that cannot be tested without DNA. Germline CDR1 SQVTM, CDR2 ANQGSEA. The CDR3 extends over 13 amino acids.

This chain connects TRBV13 to TRBJ2-3; the TRBD2 assignment by TCRdb is unverifiable without DNA. The germline CDR1 and CDR2 sequences are PRHDT and FYEKMQ (reference sequence). This CDR3 is 14 amino acids long. The CDR3 sequence is CASSSREGEDTQYF.

This chain connects TRBV11-2 to TRBJ2-7; TCRdb selects TRBD2, and the lack of DNA leaves this call unchecked. Germline CDR1 and CDR2: SGHAT and FQNNGV. This CDR3 region has 14 residues. The CDR3 sequence is CASSVTGLGYEQYF.

The V gene is TRBV7-2, the J gene TRBJ2-5; TCRdb returns TRBD2, unconfirmable since there is no DNA. This CDR3 contains 15 residues. The V gene's germline CDR1 is SGHTA and CDR2 FQGNSA. Here the CDR3 reads CASSSGLAARETQYF.

This rearrangement joins TRBV29-1 to TRBJ2-5. Germline V lookup: CDR1 SQVTM, CDR2 ANQGSEA. This CDR3 region has 12 residues. The chain's CDR3 is CSVERDQETQYF. Variable domain in full (rest from reference TRBV29-1 and TRBJ2-5): SAVISQKPSRDICQRGTSLTIQCQVDSQVTMMFWYRQQPGQSLTLIATANQGSEATYESGFVIDKFPISRPNLTFSTLTVSNMSPEDSSIYLCSVERDQETQYFGPGTRLLVL.

The V gene is TRBV12-5, the J gene TRBJ2-1; there is no DNA to check the TCRdb D call of TRBD2. The CDR3 spans 19 residues. Germline CDR1 is LGHNT and CDR2 is FRNRAP. The CDR3 loop is CASGLTPGTSGPAGNEQFF.

By frequency, this clonotype is medium-sized. The rearrangement links TRBV9 to TRBJ2-5; as DNA is missing, the TRBD1 call by TCRdb cannot be tested. CDR1 is SGDLS, CDR2 YYNGEE, per germline. This CDR3 comprises 13 residues. The CDR3: CASSGAGDETQYF.

This clonotype ranks as medium-sized in terms of frequency. The chain recombines TRBV20-1 with TRBJ2-2; TCRdb names TRBD2, which stays unverified in the absence of DNA. CDR3 length: 20 amino acids. From germline, CDR1 is DFQATT and CDR2 SNEGSKA (reference sequence). The CDR3: CSARDTTGSGTSWGTGELFF.

This clonotype is identified as medium-sized (0.01 to 0.1%) from frequency. This chain joins TRBV29-1 and TRBJ1-1. This CDR3 spans 12 amino acids. Germline assignment: CDR1 SQVTM and CDR2 ANQGSEA. This CDR3 reads CSADSGWAEAFF.